A single TCR beta chain is shown here with its context. No antigen is known for it. Oncomine TCR Beta short-read sequencing was applied to DNA from cultured CD4+ T cells. TCRdb redid the calling of the PCR reads with MiXCR, one entry per CDR3 protein. Seen here are roughly 17,000 distinct CDR3 sequences, around 50% observed once, and the top ten hold roughly 7.7%. Indicated treatment: roughly ten-day PBMC culture with coronavirus spike peptide pools or control peptides (ViraFEST assay). The entry originates in a study of vaccination and CD4 T cells after COVID-19. About the study: At a median around 65 days (range 14 to 241) after dose two, post-vaccine samples were obtained.

The V gene end was trimmed by 10 bases and the J gene end by 4 bases; junction bases not matched to a gene: 10. The CDR3 runs to 13 residues. Germline lookup yields CDR1 LNHDA and CDR2 SQIVND (reference sequence). This receptor was taken from a human donor who had recovered from COVID-19. Input material: CD4+ T cells from blood, cultured in vitro. This chain links TRBV19 with TRBJ2-7; 7 positions match TRBD1. Here the CDR3 reads CATRRTGLYEQYF. CDR3 in DNA: TGTGCCACTAGGAGGACAGGACTTTACGAGCAGTACTTC.